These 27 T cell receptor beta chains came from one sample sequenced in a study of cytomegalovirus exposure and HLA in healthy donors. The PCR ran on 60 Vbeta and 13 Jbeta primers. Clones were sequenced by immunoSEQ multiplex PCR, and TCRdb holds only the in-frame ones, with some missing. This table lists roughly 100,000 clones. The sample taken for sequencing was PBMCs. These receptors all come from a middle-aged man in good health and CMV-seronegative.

CDR3 protein: CASSLVWGGNQPQHF. The CDR3 coding sequence is TGTGCCAGCAGCTTAGTGTGGGGGGGGAATCAGCCCCAGCATTTT. The chain joins TRBV7-2 to TRBJ1-5; perhaps TRBD1 as D (5 bases). V was trimmed by 1 base and J by 4 bases, leaving 11 bases between them. Germline V gene lookup returns CDR1 SGHTA and CDR2 FQGNSA. CDR3 length equals 15 residues.

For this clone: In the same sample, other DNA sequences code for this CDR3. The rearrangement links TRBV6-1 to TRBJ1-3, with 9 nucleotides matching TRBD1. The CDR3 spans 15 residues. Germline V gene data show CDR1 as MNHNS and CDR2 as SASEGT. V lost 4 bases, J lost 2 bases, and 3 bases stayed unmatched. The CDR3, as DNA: TGTGCCAGCAGTGCGGGACAGGGAACTGGAAACACCATATATTTT. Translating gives CASSAGQGTGNTIYF.

The CDR3 sequence: CASSSPPPDTQYF. CDR3 DNA sequence: TGTGCCAGCAGTTCCCCCCCTCCGGATACGCAGTATTTT. The rearrangement uses TRBV27 and TRBJ2-3; D call uncertain. CDR1 and CDR2 (germline): MNHEY, SMNVEV (reference sequence). The CDR3 sequence is 13 residues long. V lost 4 bases, J lost 6 bases, and 11 bases lay in between.

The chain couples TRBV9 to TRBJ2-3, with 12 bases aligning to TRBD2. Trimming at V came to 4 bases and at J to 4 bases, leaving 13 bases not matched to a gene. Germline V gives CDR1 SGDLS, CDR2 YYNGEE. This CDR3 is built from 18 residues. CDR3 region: CASSPFRWASGRADTQYF. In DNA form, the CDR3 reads TGTGCCAGCAGCCCCTTCCGGTGGGCTAGCGGGAGGGCAGATACGCAGTATTTT.

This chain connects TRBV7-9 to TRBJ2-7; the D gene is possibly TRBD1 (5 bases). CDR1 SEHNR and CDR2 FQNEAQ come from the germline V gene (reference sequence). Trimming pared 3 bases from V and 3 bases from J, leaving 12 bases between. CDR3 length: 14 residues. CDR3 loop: CASSLPTVNYEQYF. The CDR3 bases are TGTGCCAGCAGCTTGCCGACAGTAAACTACGAGCAGTACTTC.

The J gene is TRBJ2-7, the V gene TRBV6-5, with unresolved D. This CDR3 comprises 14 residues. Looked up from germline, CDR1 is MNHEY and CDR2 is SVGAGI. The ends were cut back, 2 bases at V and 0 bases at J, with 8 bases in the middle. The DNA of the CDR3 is TGTGCCAGCAGTTACGGGCCGAACTCCTACGAGCAGTACTTC. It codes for CASSYGPNSYEQYF.

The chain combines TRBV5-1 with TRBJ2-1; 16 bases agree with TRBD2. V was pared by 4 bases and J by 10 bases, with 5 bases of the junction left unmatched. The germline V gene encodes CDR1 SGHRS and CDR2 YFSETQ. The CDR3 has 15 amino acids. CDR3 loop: CASSAGTSGRGEQFF. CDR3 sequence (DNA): TGCGCCAGCAGCGCAGGGACTAGCGGGAGGGGAGAGCAGTTCTTC.

CDR3 in amino acids: CAISERVGRGPKEEQYF. The DNA for the CDR3 is TGTGCCATCAGTGAGAGGGTCGGCAGGGGCCCCAAGGAGGAGCAGTACTTC. V gene TRBV10-3 combines with J gene TRBJ2-7, with D possibly matching TRBD1 (6 bases). The CDR3 is 17 amino acids. Germline CDR1 ENHRY, CDR2 SYGVKD. Trimming cost V 2 bases and J 7 bases, with 24 bases left between them.

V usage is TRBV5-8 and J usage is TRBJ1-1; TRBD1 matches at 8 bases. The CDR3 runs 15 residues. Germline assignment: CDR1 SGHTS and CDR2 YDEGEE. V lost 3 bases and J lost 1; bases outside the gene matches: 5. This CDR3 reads CASSWGQVRNTEAFF. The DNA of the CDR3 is TGTGCCAGCAGCTGGGGACAGGTCCGGAACACTGAAGCTTTCTTT. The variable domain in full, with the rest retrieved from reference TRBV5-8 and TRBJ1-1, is EAGVTQSPTHLIKTRGQQATLRCSPISGHTSVYWYQQALGLGLQFLLWYDEGEERNRGNFPPRFSGRQFPNYSSELNVNALELEDSALYLCASSWGQVRNTEAFFGQGTRLTVV.

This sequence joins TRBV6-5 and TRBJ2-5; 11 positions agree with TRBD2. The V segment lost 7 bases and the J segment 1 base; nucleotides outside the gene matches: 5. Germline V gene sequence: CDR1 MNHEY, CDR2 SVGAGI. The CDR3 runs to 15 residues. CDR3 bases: TGTGCCAGCAAGCTAGCGGGGGGCGTCCAAGAGACCCAGTACTTC. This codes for CASKLAGGVQETQYF.

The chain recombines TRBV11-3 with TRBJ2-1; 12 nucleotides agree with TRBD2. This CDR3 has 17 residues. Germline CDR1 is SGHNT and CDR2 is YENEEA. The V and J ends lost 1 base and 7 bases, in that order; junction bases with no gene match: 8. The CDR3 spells CASSLVLTSGRLNEQFF. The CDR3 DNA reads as TGTGCCAGCAGCTTAGTCCTCACTAGCGGGAGGCTAAATGAGCAGTTCTTC.

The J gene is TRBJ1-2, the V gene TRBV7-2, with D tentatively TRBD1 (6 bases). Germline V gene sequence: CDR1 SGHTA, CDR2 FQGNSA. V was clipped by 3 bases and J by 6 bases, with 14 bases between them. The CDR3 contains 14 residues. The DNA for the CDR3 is TGTGCCAGCAGCTTTCTCGGACAGCCAAATGGCTACACCTTC. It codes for CASSFLGQPNGYTF.

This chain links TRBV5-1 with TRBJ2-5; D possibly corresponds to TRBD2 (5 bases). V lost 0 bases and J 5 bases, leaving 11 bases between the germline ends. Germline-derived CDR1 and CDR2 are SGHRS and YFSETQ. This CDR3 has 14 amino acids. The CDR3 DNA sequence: TGCGCCAGCAGCTTGGTCGGGGTTGTGGAGACCCAGTACTTC. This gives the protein CASSLVGVVETQYF.

The CDR3 is CASSTSRVIGEKLFF. CDR3 nucleotides: TGTGCCAGCAGCACCAGCAGGGTTATAGGTGAAAAACTGTTTTTT. The chain links TRBV7-8 to TRBJ1-4, with D possibly matching TRBD1 (5 bases). V shed 5 bases and J shed 7 bases, with 17 bases lying between them. The CDR3 totals 15 residues. The germline gives CDR1 SGHVS, CDR2 FQNEAQ.

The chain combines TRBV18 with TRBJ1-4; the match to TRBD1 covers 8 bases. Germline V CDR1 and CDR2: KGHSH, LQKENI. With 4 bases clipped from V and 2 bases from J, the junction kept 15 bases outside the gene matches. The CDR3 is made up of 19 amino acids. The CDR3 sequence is CASSLLDRGARTTNEKLFF. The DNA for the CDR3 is TGTGCCAGCTCACTACTCGACAGGGGCGCTAGGACTACTAATGAAAAACTGTTTTTT.

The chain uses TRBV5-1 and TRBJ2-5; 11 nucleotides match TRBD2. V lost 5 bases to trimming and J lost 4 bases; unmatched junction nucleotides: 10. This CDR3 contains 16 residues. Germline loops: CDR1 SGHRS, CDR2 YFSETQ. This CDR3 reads CASSPTPTSGGETQYF. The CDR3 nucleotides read TGCGCCAGCAGTCCTACCCCAACTAGCGGGGGAGAGACCCAGTACTTC.

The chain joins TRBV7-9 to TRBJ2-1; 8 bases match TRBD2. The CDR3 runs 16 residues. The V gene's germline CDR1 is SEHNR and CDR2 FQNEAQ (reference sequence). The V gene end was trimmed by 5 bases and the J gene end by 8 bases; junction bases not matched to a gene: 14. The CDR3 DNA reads TGTGCCAGCAGCCCCCCCTTTGGTAGCGGGATCGATGAGCAGTTCTTC. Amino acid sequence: CASSPPFGSGIDEQFF.

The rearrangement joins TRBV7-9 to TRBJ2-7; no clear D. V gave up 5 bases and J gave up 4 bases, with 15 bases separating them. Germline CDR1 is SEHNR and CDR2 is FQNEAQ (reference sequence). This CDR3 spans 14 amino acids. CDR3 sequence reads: CASSVTYRDYEQYF. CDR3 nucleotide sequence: TGTGCCAGCAGCGTTACTTACAGAGATTACGAGCAGTACTTC.

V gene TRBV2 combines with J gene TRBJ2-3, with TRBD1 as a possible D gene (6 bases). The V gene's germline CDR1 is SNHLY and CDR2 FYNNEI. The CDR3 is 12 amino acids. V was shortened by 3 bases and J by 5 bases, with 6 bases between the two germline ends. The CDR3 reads CASSDRGDTQYF. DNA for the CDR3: TGTGCCAGCAGTGACAGGGGAGATACGCAGTATTTT.

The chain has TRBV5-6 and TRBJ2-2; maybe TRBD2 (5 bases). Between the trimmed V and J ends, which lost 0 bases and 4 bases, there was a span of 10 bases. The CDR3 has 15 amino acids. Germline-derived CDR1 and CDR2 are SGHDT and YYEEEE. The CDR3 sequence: CASSLGIGSTGELFF. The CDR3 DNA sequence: TGTGCCAGCAGCTTGGGGATAGGGAGCACCGGGGAGCTGTTTTTT.

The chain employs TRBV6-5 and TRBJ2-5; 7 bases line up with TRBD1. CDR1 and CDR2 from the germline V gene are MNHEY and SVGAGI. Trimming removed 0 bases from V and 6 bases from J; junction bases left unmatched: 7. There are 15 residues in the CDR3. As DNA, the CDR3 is TGTGCCAGCAGTTACTCGACAGGGTTTACGAAGACCCAGTACTTC. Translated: CASSYSTGFTKTQYF.

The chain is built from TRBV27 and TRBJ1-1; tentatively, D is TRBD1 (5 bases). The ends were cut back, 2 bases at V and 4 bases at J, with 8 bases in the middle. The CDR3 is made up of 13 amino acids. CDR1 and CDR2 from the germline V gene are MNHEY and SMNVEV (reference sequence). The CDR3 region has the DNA TGTGCCAGCAGTTTAAAAGGGGCCACTGAAGCTTTCTTT. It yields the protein CASSLKGATEAFF.

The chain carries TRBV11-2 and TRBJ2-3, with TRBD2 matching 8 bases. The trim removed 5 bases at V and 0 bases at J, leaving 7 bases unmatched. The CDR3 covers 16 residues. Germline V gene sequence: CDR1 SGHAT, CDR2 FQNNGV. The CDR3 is CASSLRTSPSTDTQYF. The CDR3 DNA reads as TGTGCCAGCAGCCTTCGGACTAGCCCCAGCACAGATACGCAGTATTTT.

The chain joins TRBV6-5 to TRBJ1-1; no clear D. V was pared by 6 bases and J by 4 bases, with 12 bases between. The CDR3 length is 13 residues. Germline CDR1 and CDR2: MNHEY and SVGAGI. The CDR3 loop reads CASRKMSGTEAFF. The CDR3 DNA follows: TGTGCCAGCAGAAAAATGTCAGGCACTGAAGCTTTCTTT.

The CDR3 spells CASSLDPGGGVGNEQFF. As DNA, the CDR3 is TGCGCCAGCAGCTTGGACCCAGGCGGGGGGGTTGGGAATGAGCAGTTCTTC. This chain uses TRBV5-1 with TRBJ2-1; 9 nucleotides line up with TRBD2. CDR1 and CDR2 (germline): SGHRS, YFSETQ. This CDR3 comprises 17 residues. V trimming: 0 bases; J trimming: 7 bases; junction bases outside the gene matches: 11.

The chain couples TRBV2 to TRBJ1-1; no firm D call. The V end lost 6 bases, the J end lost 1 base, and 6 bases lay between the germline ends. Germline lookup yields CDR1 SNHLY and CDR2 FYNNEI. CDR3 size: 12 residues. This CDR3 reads CASRIRNTEAFF. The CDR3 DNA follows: TGTGCCAGCAGAATCCGGAACACTGAAGCTTTCTTT.

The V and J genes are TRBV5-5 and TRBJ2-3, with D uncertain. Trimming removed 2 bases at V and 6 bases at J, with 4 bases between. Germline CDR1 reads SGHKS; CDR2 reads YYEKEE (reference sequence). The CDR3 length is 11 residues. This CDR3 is CASSFRDTQYF. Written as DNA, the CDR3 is TGTGCCAGCAGCTTCAGGGATACGCAGTATTTT.